The present TCR beta chain was sequenced within a study of early T cells in non-severe SARS-CoV-2 infection. Study context: From unsorted whole blood, bulk RNA was sequenced, and the chains remained unpaired. The study's findings and limits: Reliance on VDJdb matching favored anti-spike CD8 responses; private and CD4 specificities were missed.

This clonotype was detected ten times or more. The antigen is unknown. CDR3 length: 13 residues. The germline V gene encodes CDR1 DFQATT and CDR2 SNEGSKA (reference sequence). Trimming shortened V by 3 bases and J by 1 base, and 9 bases separated the two germline ends. The library protocol tagged individual cDNA molecules with unique molecular identifiers. TCRdb recomputed calls from the 5' RACE reads with MiXCR, one row per CDR3 protein. This sample has tens of thousands of distinct CDR3 sequences, with 9.5% to 15% found just once. The clonotype was recovered from an adult who was a healthcare worker with PCR-confirmed SARS-CoV-2 infection or an uninfected control (not recorded which). The V gene is TRBV20-1, the J gene TRBJ1-1, with a possible D match to TRBD1 (6 bases). The sample was whole blood. In DNA form, the CDR3 reads TGCAGTGCTAGGAGGACAGAGAACACTGAAGCTTTCTTT. Encoded protein: CSARRTENTEAFF.